The 7 T cell receptor beta chains in this list originate from one sample, sequenced in a study of response to subunit inactivated influenza vaccine. In TCRdb, the RT-PCR reads were re-called with MiXCR into one record per CDR3 protein. The sample holds some 600,000 distinct CDR3 sequences, 14% seen once. Material: PBMCs from blood, obtained 14 days before vaccination. The receptors derive from a man between 45 and 60 years old who received an inactivated influenza vaccine.

The rearrangement uses TRBV18 and TRBJ1-1; D is ambiguous. The CDR3 sequence is 13 residues long. Trimming removed 2 bases at V and 7 bases at J, with 11 bases between. The germline V gene encodes CDR1 KGHSH and CDR2 LQKENI. The CDR3 reads CASSPIGRFEAFF. The CDR3 nucleotides read TGTGCCAGCTCACCAATTGGACGGTTTGAAGCTTTCTTT.

This clonotype has a handful of counts. The chain is built from TRBV28 and TRBJ1-2, with D unresolved. CDR1 and CDR2 from the germline V gene are MDHEN and SYDVKM. V was cut by 3 bases and J by 2 bases, with 10 bases left in between. The CDR3 is 14 residues long. The CDR3 spells CASSFGSFNYGYTF. The CDR3 region has the DNA TGTGCCAGCAGTTTCGGCTCATTCAACTATGGCTACACCTTC.

This sequence joins TRBV20-1 and TRBJ2-7; D is possibly TRBD2 (6 bases). This CDR3 spans 12 amino acids. Trimming took off 5 bases at V and 9 bases at J, with 17 bases between the two ends. Germline-derived CDR1 and CDR2 are DFQATT and SNEGSKA (reference sequence). CDR3 sequence reads: CSAGPRRAVQYF. CDR3 DNA: TGCAGTGCTGGACCCCGGAGGGCGGTGCAGTACTTC.

The sample holds many counts of this clonotype. V gene TRBV6-2 or TRBV6-3 combines with J gene TRBJ2-2; TRBD2 matches at 8 bases. This CDR3 is built from 17 residues. V dropped 3 bases and J dropped 5; count of bases not matched to a gene: 11. Germline assignment: CDR1 MNHEY and CDR2 SVGEGT. The CDR3 loop reads CASSYPAGDVWTGELFF. In DNA, the CDR3 is TGTGCCAGCAGTTATCCAGCGGGAGATGTGTGGACCGGGGAGCTGTTTTTT.

This clonotype came up a few times. The chain recombines TRBV9 with TRBJ2-1, with 11 bases that match TRBD1. The CDR3 extends over 17 amino acids. Germline lookup yields CDR1 SGDLS and CDR2 YYNGEE. Trimming cost V 0 bases and J 9 bases; bases outside gene matches: 11. CDR3 DNA: TGTGCCAGCAGCGTAGGCAGGACAGGGGGCTTGAGGGGTGAGCAGTTCTTC. Protein product: CASSVGRTGGLRGEQFF.

This clonotype occurred a few times. The gene calls are TRBV12-3 or TRBV12-4 and TRBJ2-1, with a possible D match to TRBD2 (6 bases). The CDR3 is made up of 15 amino acids. The V end was cut by 3 bases, the J end by 1 base, with 10 bases between. The CDR3 sequence: CASSLAAGSYNEQFF. The CDR3 DNA reads TGTGCCAGCAGTTTGGCGGCGGGGTCCTACAATGAGCAGTTCTTC.

This clonotype was seen a few times. The chain has TRBV6-1 and TRBJ2-5; maybe TRBD1 (5 bases). CDR1 is MNHNS and CDR2 is SASEGT in the germline V gene. V lost 9 bases and J lost 3, with 20 bases in between. CDR3 length equals 15 residues. CDR3 DNA: TGTGCCAGTGACGATGGGGCGTTCTTGGAAGAGACCCAGTACTTC. Protein: CASDDGAFLEETQYF.